Listed here are 5 T cell receptor beta chains from one sample, sequenced in a study of blood T cell repertoires in COVID-19. Some clones are missing from TCRdb's copy, which holds only in-frame ones; the method was immunoSEQ multiplex PCR. Among about 230,000 clones listed, roughly 81% were seen once. Sequencing input: peripheral blood. All receptors derive from a man aged 40-50 years with acute or convalescent COVID-19.

CDR3 residues: CASSLLTGGEKTQYF. In DNA, the CDR3 is TGTGCCAGCAGCCTCCTTACAGGGGGCGAAAAGACCCAGTACTTC. This chain links TRBV7-2 with TRBJ2-5, with 9 bases fitting TRBD1. In germline, CDR1 is SGHTA, CDR2 FQGNSA. Trimming at V came to 5 bases and at J to 6 bases, leaving 10 bases not matched to a gene. The CDR3 runs 15 residues. Based on the CDR3 plus reference TRBV7-2 and TRBJ2-5, the full variable domain is GAGVSQSPSNKVTEKGKDVELRCDPISGHTALYWYRQSLGQGLEFLIYFQGNSAPDKSGLPSDRFSAERTGGSVSTLTIQRTQQEDSAVYLCASSLLTGGEKTQYFGPGTRLLVL.

This chain links TRBV7-8 with TRBJ2-7; TRBD2 matches at 7 bases. The CDR3 consists of 15 residues. Germline V gene data show CDR1 as SGHVS and CDR2 as FQNEAQ. With 1 base clipped from V and 2 bases from J, the junction kept 5 bases outside the gene matches. CDR3 amino acids: CASSLEGGGTYEQYF. CDR3 nucleotide sequence: TGTGCCAGCAGCTTAGAGGGCGGGGGAACCTACGAGCAGTACTTC.

The chain couples TRBV18 to TRBJ2-7, with 7 bases aligning to TRBD1. Germline CDR1 and CDR2: KGHSH and LQKENI. The CDR3 runs 15 residues. Trimming at V came to 6 bases and at J to 0 bases, leaving 8 bases not matched to a gene. This CDR3 reads CASSLGQEFSYEQYF. As DNA, the CDR3 is TGTGCCAGCTCTCTCGGACAGGAATTCTCCTACGAGCAGTACTTC.

Written as DNA, the CDR3 is TGTGCCATCACTACCACCGTGAACAATGAGCAGTTCTTC. This translates into CAITTTVNNEQFF. The rearrangement joins TRBV10-3 to TRBJ2-1; D remains unclear. Germline V gene data show CDR1 as ENHRY and CDR2 as SYGVKD. V lost 7 bases, J lost 5 bases, and 12 bases lay in between. The CDR3 covers 13 residues.

This clone was found once. The chain joins TRBV7-2 to TRBJ2-3; 10 positions agree with TRBD1. Trimming at V came to 5 bases and at J to 5 bases, leaving 7 bases not matched to a gene. Germline lookup yields CDR1 SGHTA and CDR2 FQGNSA. CDR3 length: 15 residues. The CDR3 region is CASSRGQGDGDTQYF. As DNA, the CDR3 is TGTGCCAGCAGCCGCGGACAGGGGGATGGAGATACGCAGTATTTT.